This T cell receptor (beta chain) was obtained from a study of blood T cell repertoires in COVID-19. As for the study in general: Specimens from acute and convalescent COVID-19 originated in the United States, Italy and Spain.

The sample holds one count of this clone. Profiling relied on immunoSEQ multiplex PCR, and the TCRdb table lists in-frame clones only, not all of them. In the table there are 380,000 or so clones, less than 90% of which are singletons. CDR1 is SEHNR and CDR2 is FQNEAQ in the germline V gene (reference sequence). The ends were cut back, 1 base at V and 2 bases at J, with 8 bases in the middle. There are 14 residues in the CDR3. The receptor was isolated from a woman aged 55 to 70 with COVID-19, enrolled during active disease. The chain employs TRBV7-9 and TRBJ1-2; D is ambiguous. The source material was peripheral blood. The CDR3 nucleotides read TGTGCCAGCAGCTTAGATGGGGAGAACTATGGCTACACCTTC. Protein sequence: CASSLDGENYGYTF.